This entry describes one T cell receptor (beta chain). The target antigen is unknown. Germline V gene lookup returns CDR1 LGHNA and CDR2 YSLEER. Trimming stripped 0 bases from V and 0 bases from J, with 12 bases between. The CDR3 is 16 amino acids. These data belong to a study of cytotoxic CD8 clonotypes in ibrutinib-treated CLL. Turning to the study itself: IGHV unmutated under 18; relapsed/refractory about a dozen; treatment-naive around 14.

Assay: immunoSEQ multiplex PCR; the TCRdb copy retains only in-frame clones and omits some. Of around 310,000 clones detected, 70% to 80% appear once; the ten largest clones hold over 5%. Study findings and constraints: Baseline-level clonality went beyond age-matched healthy donors and moved in step with circulating CD8+ T-cell counts. The study found public clonotypes uncommon, contracting or stable on treatment.

This TCR was sampled from a human donor with chronic lymphocytic leukemia. This chain uses TRBV4-3 with TRBJ2-7; D may correspond to TRBD1 or TRBD2 (5 bases each). The sequences come from PBMCs, collected before ibrutinib treatment. CDR3 coding DNA: TGCGCCAGCAGCCAAGATTCAGGGACCAGCTCCTACGAGCAGTACTTC. Translated: CASSQDSGTSSYEQYF.